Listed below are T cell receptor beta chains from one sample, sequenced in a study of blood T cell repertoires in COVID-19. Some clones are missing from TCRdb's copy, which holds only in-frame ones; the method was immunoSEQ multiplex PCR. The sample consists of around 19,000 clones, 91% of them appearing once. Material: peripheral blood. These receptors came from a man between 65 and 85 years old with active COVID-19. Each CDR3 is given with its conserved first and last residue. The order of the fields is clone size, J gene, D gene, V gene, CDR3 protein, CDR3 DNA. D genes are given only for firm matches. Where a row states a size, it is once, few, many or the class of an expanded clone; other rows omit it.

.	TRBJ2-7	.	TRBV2	CASKPEGTYEQYF	TGTGCCAGTAAGCCTGAGGGTACCTACGAGCAGTACTTC
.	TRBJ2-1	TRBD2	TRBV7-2	CASSLKRSGGEQFF	TGTGCCAGCAGCTTAAAGCGGTCGGGGGGTGAGCAGTTCTTC
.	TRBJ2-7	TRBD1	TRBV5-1	CASSLDRDANEQYF	TGCGCCAGCAGTTTGGACAGGGACGCCAACGAGCAGTACTTC
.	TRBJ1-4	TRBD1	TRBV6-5	CASRSTGGREKLFF	TGTGCCAGCAGAAGCACAGGGGGCCGGGAAAAACTGTTTTTT
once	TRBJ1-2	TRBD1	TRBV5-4	CASSWDRQGAGGYTF	TGTGCCAGCAGCTGGGACCGACAGGGGGCCGGGGGCTACACCTTC
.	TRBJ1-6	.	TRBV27	CASSLSSNSPLHF	TGTGCCAGCAGTTTGTCTTCTAATTCACCCCTCCACTTT
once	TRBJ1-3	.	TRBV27	CANNPGAESDTIYF	TGTGCCAATAATCCGGGTGCGGAGTCAGACACCATATATTTT
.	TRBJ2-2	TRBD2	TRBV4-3	CASSQSLAGVAGELFF	TGCGCCAGCAGCCAATCTTTAGCGGGAGTGGCCGGGGAGCTGTTTTTT
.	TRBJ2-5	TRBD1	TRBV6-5	CASSRGTGQETQYF	TGTGCCAGCAGCCGCGGGACAGGGCAAGAGACCCAGTACTTC
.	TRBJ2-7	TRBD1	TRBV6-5	CASRSTGGASYEQYF	TGTGCCAGCAGGAGCACAGGGGGCGCATCCTACGAGCAGTACTTC
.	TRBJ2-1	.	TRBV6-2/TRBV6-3	CASSTGLLSQFF	TGTGCCAGCAGCACGGGACTCCTGTCGCAGTTCTTC
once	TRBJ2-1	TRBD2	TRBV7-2	CASSLMPGGGNEQFF	TGTGCCAGCAGCTTAATGCCCGGCGGGGGTAATGAGCAGTTCTTC
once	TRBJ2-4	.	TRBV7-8	CASSLDVGRSTMAKNIQYF	TGTGCCAGCAGCTTAGACGTGGGCCGGTCCACCATGGCCAAAAACATTCAGTACTTC
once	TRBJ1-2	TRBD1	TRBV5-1	CASSLAPGTGVNYGYTF	TGCGCCAGCAGCTTGGCCCCCGGGACAGGGGTTAACTATGGCTACACCTTC
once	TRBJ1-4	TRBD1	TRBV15	CATSRGGTGIVEKLFF	TGTGCCACCAGCAGAGGTGGGACAGGGATAGTCGAAAAACTGTTTTTT
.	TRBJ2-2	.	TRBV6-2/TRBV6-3	CASSSGYTGELFF	TGTGCCAGCAGTTCAGGGTACACCGGGGAGCTGTTTTTT
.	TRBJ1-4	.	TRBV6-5	CASSRLSNEKLFF	TGTGCCAGCAGTCGACTCAGTAATGAAAAACTGTTTTTT
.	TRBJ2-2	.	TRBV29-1	CSVRQHTGELFF	TGCAGCGTCAGACAGCACACCGGGGAGCTGTTTTTT
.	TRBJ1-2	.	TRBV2	CASSEYSYGYTF	TGTGCCAGCAGTGAGTACAGCTATGGCTACACCTTC
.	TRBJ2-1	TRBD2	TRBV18	CASSPRAGEENEQFF	TGTGCCAGCTCACCACGTGCGGGGGAGGAGAATGAGCAGTTCTTC
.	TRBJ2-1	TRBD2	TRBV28	CASYQGGSGYNEQFF	TGTGCCAGCTATCAGGGCGGGAGTGGCTACAATGAGCAGTTCTTC
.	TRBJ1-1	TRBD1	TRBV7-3	CASSFQGDRGELTEAFF	TGTGCCAGCAGCTTTCAAGGGGACAGGGGAGAGTTGACTGAAGCTTTCTTT
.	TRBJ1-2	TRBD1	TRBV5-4	CASSLNPRTGRLSYGYTF	TGTGCCAGCAGCTTAAACCCAAGGACAGGGCGGTTGTCCTATGGCTACACCTTC
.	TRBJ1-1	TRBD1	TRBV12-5	CASGLPRDRQNTEAFF	TGTGCTAGTGGTTTGCCCCGGGACAGACAGAACACTGAAGCTTTCTTT
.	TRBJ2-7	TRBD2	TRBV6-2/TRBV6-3	CASSYLAGTSAEQYF	TGTGCCAGCAGTTATCTTGCCGGGACTAGCGCCGAGCAGTACTTC
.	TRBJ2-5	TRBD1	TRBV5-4	CASTPQGIETQYF	TGTGCCAGCACTCCACAGGGGATAGAGACCCAGTACTTC
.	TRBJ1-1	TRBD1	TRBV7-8	CASSVKGRTGHTEAFF	TGTGCCAGCAGCGTAAAGGGCCGGACAGGGCACACTGAAGCTTTCTTT
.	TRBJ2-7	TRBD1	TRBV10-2	CASSFGQGAGDEQYF	TGCGCCAGCAGCTTCGGACAGGGGGCCGGCGACGAGCAGTACTTC
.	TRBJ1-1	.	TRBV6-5	CASRTQQGSATEAFF	TGTGCCAGCAGGACACAACAGGGATCCGCCACTGAAGCTTTCTTT
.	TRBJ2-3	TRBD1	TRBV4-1	CASSQSGQGSDTQYF	TGCGCCAGCAGCCAATCCGGACAGGGGTCAGATACGCAGTATTTT
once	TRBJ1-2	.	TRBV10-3	CAIRDQAGGYTF	TGTGCCATCAGGGACCAAGCGGGCGGCTACACCTTC
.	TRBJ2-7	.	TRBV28	CASSTPPSEHEQYF	TGTGCCAGCAGCACTCCCCCCAGCGAACACGAGCAGTACTTC
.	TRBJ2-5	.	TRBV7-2	CASSLGERETQYF	TGTGCCAGCAGCTTAGGAGAGCGGGAGACCCAGTACTTC
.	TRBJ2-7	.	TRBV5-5	CASSSAGYEQYF	TGTGCCAGCAGCTCGGCGGGCTACGAGCAGTACTTC
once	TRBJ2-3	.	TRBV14	CASSQAMLTSTDTQYF	TGTGCCAGCAGCCAAGCGATGCTTACTAGCACAGATACGCAGTATTTT
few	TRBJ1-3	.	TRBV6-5	CASSYSGDSGNTIYF	TGTGCCAGCAGTTACTCAGGGGATTCTGGAAACACCATATATTTT
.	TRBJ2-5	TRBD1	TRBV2	CASSWAGGDAQYF	TGTGCCAGCAGTTGGGCAGGGGGAGATGCCCAGTACTTC
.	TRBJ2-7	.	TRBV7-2	CASSLGHGSPYEQYF	TGTGCCAGCAGCTTAGGTCACGGGAGCCCCTACGAGCAGTACTTC
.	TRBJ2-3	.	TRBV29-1	CSVESLENSDTQYF	TGCAGCGTTGAAAGCCTGGAGAACTCAGATACGCAGTATTTT
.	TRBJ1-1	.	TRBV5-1	CASSSRGTEAFF	TGCGCCAGCAGCTCCAGAGGGACTGAAGCTTTCTTT
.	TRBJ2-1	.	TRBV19	CASTMSGGSYNEQFF	TGTGCCAGTACAATGAGCGGAGGCTCCTACAATGAGCAGTTCTTC
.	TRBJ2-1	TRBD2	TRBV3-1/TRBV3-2	CASSPSSGSLYNEQFF	TGTGCCAGCAGCCCCTCTAGCGGGAGTCTCTACAATGAGCAGTTCTTC
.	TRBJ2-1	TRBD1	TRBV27	CASTPGQGAYNEQFF	TGTGCCAGCACCCCGGGACAGGGGGCTTACAATGAGCAGTTCTTC
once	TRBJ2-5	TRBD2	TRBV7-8	CASSSRLAPTQYF	TGTGCCAGCAGCTCCCGACTAGCTCCGACCCAGTACTTC
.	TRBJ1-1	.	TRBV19	CASGVRAKAGEGTEAFF	TGTGCCAGTGGAGTGAGGGCGAAGGCGGGAGAAGGCACTGAAGCTTTCTTT
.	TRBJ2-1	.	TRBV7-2	CASSFEGSTHNEQFF	TGTGCCAGCAGCTTTGAGGGATCTACTCACAATGAGCAGTTCTTC
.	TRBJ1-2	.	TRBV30	CAWSVRGGYGYTF	TGTGCCTGGAGTGTGCGGGGGGGCTATGGCTACACCTTC
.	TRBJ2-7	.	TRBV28	CASAGQPFYEQYF	TGTGCCAGCGCGGGACAGCCCTTCTACGAGCAGTACTTC
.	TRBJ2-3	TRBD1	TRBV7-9	CASSGTGSTDTQYF	TGTGCCAGCAGCGGGACAGGCAGCACAGATACGCAGTATTTT
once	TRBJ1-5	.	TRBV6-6	CASSLAGGYQPQHF	TGTGCCAGCAGTTTGGCAGGAGGTTATCAGCCCCAGCATTTT
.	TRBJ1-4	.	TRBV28	CASSLESGRDEKLFF	TGTGCCAGCAGTTTAGAGTCAGGGAGGGATGAAAAACTGTTTTTT
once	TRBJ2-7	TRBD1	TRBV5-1	CASRHGQGGHEQYF	TGCGCCAGCAGACACGGACAGGGTGGGCACGAGCAGTACTTC